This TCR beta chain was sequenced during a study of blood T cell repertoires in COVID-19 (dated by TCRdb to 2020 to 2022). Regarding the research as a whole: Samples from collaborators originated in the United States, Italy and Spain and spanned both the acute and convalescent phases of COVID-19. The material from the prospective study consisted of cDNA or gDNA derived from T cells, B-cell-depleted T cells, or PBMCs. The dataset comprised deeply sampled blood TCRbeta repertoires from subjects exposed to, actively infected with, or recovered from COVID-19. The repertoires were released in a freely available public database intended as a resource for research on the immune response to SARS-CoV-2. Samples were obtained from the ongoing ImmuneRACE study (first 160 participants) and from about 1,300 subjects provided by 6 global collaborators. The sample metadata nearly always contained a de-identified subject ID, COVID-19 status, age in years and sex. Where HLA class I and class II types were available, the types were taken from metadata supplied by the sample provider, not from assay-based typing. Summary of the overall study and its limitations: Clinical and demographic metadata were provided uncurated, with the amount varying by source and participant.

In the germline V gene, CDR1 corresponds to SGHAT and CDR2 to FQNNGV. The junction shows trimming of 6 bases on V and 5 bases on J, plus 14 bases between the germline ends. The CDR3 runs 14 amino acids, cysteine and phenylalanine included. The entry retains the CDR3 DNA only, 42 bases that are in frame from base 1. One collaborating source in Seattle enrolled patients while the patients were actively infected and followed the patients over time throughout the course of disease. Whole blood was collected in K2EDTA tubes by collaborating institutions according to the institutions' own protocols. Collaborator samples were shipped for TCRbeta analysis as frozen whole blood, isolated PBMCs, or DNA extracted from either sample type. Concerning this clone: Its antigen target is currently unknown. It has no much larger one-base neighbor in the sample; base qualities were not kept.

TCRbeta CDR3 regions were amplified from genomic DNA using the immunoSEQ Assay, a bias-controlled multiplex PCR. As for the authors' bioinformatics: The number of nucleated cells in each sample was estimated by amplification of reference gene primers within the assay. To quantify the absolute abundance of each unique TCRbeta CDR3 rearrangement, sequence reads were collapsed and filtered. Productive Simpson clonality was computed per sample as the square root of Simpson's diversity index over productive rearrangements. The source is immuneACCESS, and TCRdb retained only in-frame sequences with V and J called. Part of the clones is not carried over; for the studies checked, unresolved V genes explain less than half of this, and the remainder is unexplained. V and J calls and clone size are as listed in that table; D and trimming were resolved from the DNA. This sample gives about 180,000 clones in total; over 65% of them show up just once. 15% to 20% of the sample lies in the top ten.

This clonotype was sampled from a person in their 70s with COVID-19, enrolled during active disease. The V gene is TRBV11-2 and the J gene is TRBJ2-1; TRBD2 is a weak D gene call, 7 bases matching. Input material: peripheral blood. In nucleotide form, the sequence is TGTGCCAGCAGGGGGGGGCTAGATCACAATGAGCAGTTCTTC. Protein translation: CASRGGLDHNEQFF. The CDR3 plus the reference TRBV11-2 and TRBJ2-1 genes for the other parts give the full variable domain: EAGVAQSPRYKIIEKRQSVAFWCNPISGHATLYWYQQILGQGPKLLIQFQNNGVVDDSQLPKDRFSAERLKGVDSTLKIQPAKLEDSAVYLCASRGGLDHNEQFFGPGTRLTVL.